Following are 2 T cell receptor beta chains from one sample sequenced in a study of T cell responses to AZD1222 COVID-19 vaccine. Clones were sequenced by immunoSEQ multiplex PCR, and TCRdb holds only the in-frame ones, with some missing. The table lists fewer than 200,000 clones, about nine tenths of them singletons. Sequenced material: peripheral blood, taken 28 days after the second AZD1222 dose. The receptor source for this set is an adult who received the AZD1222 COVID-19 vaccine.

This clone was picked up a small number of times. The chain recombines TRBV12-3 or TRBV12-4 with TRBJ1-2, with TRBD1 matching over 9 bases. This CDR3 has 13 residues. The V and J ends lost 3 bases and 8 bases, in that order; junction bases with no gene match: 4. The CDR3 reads CASSLGTGSGYTF. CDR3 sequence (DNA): TGTGCCAGCAGTTTGGGGACAGGGTCAGGCTACACCTTC.

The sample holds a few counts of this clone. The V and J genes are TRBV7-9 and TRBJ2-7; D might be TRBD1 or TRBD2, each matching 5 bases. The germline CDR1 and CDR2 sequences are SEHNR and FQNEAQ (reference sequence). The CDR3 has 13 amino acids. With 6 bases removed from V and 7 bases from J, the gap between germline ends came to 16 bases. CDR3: CASREPGRLEQYF. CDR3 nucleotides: TGTGCCAGCAGGGAGCCGGGACGGCTGGAGCAGTACTTC. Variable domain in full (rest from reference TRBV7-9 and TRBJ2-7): DTGVSQNPRHKITKRGQNVTFRCDPISEHNRLYWYRQTLGQGPEFLTYFQNEAQLEKSRLLSDRFSAERPKGSFSTLEIQRTEQGDSAMYLCASREPGRLEQYFGPGTRLTVT.